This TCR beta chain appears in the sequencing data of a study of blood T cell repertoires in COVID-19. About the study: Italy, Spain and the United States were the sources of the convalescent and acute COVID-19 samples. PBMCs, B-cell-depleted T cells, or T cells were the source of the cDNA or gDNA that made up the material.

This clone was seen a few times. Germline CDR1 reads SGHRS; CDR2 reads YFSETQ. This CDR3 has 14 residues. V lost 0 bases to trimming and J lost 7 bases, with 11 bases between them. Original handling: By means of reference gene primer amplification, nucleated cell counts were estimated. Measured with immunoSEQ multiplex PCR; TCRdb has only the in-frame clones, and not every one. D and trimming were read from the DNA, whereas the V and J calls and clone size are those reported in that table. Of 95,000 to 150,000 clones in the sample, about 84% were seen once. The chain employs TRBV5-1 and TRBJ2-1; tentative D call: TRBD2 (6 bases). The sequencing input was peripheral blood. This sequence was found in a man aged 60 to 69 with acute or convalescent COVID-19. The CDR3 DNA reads TGCGCCAGCAGCTTGGTGGTAGGGAGGAATGAGCAGTTCTTC. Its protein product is CASSLVVGRNEQFF.